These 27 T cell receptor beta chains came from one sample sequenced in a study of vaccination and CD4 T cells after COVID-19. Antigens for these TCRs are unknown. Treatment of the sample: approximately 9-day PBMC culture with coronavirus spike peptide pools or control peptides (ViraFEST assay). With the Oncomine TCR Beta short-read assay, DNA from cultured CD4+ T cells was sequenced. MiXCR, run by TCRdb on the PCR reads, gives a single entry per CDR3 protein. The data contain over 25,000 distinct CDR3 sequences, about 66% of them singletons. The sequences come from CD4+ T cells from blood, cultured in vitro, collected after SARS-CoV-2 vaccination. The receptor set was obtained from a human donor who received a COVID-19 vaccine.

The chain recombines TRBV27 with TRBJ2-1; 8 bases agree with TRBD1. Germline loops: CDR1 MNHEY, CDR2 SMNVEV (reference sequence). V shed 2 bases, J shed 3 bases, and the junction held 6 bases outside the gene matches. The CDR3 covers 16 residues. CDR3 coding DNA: TGTGCCAGCAGTTTAGGACAGGGCATAAACTACAATGAGCAGTTCTTC. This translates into CASSLGQGINYNEQFF.

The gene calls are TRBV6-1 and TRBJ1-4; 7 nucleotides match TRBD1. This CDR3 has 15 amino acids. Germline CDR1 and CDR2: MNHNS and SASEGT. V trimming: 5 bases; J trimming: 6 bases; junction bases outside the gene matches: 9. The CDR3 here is CASSPNRQGHEKLFF. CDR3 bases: TGTGCCAGCAGTCCTAATCGACAGGGACATGAAAAACTGTTTTTT.

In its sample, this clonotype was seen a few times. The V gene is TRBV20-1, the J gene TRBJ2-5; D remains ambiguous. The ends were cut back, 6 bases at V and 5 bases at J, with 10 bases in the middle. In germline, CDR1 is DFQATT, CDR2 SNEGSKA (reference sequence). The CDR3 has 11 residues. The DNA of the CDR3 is TGCAGTGCCGTAGACCGGGAGACCCAGTACTTC. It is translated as CSAVDRETQYF.

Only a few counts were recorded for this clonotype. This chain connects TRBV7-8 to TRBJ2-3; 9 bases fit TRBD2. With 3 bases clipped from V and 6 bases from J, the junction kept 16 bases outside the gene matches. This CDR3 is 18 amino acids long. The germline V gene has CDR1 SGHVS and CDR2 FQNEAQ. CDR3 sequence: CASSFIKPGLAQHDTQYF. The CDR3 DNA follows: TGTGCCAGCAGCTTTATCAAACCGGGACTAGCTCAACATGATACGCAGTATTTT.

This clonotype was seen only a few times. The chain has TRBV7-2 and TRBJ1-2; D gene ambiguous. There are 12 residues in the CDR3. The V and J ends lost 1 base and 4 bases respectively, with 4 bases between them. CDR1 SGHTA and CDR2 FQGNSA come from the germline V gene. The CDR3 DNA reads TGTGCCAGCAGCTTAGATGCCTATGGCTACACCTTC. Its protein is CASSLDAYGYTF.

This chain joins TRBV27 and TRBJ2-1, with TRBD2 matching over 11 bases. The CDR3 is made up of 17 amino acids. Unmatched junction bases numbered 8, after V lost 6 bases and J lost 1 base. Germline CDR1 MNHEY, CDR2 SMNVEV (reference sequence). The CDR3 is CASRTGLAGRSYNEQFF. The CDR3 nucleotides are TGTGCCAGCAGAACCGGACTAGCGGGTCGATCCTACAATGAGCAGTTCTTC.

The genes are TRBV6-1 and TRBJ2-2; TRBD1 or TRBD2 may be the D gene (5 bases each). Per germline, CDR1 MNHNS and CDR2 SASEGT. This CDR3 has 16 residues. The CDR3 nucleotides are TGTGCTGCAATGGGGGACCCTACGATCTACGCCGGGGAGCTGTTTTTT. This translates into CAAMGDPTIYAGELFF.

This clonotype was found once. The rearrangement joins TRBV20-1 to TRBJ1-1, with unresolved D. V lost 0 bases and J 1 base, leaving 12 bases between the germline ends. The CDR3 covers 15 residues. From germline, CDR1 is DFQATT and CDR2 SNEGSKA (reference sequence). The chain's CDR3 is CSARDYLRENTEAFF. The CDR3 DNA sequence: TGCAGTGCTAGAGATTATTTGCGGGAGAACACTGAAGCTTTCTTT.

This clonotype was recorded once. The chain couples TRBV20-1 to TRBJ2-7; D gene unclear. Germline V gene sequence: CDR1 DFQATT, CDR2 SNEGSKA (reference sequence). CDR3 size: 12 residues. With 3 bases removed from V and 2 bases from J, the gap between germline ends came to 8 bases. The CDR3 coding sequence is TGCAGTGCTAGTGGGTTTGCCTACGAGCAGTACTTC. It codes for CSASGFAYEQYF.

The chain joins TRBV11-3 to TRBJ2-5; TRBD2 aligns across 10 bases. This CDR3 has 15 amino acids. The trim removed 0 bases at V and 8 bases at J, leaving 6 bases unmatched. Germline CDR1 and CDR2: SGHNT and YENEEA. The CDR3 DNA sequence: TGTGCCAGCAGCTTAGATCAGCGGGGGGGCGGAACCCAGTACTTC. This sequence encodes CASSLDQRGGGTQYF.

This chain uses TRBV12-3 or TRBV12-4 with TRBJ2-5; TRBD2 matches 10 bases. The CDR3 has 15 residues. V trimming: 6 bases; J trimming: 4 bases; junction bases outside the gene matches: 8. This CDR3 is CASSPGTSDGETQYF. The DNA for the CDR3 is TGTGCCAGCAGCCCCGGGACTAGCGACGGAGAGACCCAGTACTTC.

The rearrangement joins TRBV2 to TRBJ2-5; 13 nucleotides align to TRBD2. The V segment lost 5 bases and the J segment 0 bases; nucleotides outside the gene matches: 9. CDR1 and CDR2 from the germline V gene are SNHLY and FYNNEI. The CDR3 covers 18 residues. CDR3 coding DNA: TGTGCCAGCAGTATAAGGGGACTAGCGGGGTCGTACCAAGAGACCCAGTACTTC. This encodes CASSIRGLAGSYQETQYF.

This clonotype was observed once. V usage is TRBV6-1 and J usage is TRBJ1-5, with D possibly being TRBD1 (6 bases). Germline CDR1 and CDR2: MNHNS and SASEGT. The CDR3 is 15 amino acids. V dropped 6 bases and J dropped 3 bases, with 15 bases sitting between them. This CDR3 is CASRNGGALNQPQHF. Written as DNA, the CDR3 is TGTGCCAGCAGAAATGGGGGGGCTCTCAATCAGCCCCAGCATTTT.

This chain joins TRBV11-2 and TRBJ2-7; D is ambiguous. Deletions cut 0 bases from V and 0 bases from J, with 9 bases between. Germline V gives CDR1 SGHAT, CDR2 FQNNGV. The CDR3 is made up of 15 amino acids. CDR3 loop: CASSLDSVSSYEQYF. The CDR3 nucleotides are TGTGCCAGCAGCTTAGACTCGGTCAGCTCCTACGAGCAGTACTTC.

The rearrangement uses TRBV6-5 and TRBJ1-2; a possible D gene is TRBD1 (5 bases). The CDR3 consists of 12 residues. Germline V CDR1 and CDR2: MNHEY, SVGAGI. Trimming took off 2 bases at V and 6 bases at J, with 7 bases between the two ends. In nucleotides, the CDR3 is TGTGCCAGCAGTTACGGGACTGATGGCTACACCTTC. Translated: CASSYGTDGYTF.

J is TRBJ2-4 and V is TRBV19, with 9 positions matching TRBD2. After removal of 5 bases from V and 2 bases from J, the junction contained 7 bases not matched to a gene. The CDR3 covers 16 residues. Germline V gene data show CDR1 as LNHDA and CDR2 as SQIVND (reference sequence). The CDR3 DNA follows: TGTGCCAGTAGTTCTCAGCGGGGGGCCCCCAAAAACATTCAGTACTTC. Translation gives CASSSQRGAPKNIQYF.

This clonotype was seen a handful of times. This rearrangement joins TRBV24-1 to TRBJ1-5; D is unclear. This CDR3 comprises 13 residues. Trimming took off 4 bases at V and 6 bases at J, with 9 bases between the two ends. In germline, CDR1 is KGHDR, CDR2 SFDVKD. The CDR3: CATSDRGSQPQHF. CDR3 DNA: TGTGCCACCAGTGACCGAGGGAGTCAGCCCCAGCATTTT.

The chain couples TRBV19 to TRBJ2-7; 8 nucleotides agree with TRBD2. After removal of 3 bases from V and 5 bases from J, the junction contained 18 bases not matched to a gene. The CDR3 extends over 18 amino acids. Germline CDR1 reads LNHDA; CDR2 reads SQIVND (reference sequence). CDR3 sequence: CASSIRPLSGGEFHEQYF. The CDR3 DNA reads TGTGCCAGTAGTATTAGGCCTCTGTCGGGAGGGGAGTTTCACGAGCAGTACTTC.

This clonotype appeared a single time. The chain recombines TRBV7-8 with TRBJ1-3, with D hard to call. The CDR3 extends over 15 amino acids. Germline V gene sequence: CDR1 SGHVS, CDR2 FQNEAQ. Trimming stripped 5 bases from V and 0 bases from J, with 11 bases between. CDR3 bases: TGTGCCAGCAGCCTAGACCAAGGCTCTGGAAACACCATATATTTT. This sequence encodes CASSLDQGSGNTIYF.

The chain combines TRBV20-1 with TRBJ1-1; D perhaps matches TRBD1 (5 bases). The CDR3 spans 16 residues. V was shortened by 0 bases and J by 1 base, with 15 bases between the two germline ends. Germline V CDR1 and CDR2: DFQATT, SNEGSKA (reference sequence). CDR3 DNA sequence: TGCAGTGCTAGAGATGGGGTCGGACACCCGAACACTGAAGCTTTCTTT. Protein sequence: CSARDGVGHPNTEAFF.

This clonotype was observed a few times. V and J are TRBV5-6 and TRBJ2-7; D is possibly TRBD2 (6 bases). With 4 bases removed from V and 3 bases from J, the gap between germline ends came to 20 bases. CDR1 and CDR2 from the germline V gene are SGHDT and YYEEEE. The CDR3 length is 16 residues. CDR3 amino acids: CASSGAGLTQYYEQYF. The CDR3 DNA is TGTGCCAGCAGCGGCGCGGGACTTACCCAATACTACGAGCAGTACTTC.

CDR3 nucleotide sequence: TGTGCCAGCAGTCCTAGCGGGGGTACCTACGAGCAGTACTTC. Encoded protein: CASSPSGGTYEQYF. This chain links TRBV6-1 with TRBJ2-7; TRBD2 aligns across 10 bases. V was pared by 5 bases and J by 2 bases, with 3 bases of the junction left unmatched. This CDR3 is 14 amino acids long. Germline CDR1 and CDR2: MNHNS and SASEGT.

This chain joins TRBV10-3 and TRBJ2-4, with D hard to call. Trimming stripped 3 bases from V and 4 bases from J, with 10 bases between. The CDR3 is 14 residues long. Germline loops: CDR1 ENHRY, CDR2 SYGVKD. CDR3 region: CAISDQDSKNIQYF. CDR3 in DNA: TGTGCCATCAGTGACCAAGACTCGAAAAACATTCAGTACTTC.

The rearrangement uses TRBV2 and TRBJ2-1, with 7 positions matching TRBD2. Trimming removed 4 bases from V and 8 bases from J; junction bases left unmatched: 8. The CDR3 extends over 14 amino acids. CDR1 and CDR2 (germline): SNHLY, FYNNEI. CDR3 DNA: TGTGCCAGCAGTGGCCGGCTAGCGGTGGATGAGCAGTTCTTC. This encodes CASSGRLAVDEQFF.

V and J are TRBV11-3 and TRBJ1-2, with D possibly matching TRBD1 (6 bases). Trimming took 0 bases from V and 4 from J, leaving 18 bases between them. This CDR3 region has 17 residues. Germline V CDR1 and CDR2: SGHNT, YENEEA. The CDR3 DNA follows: TGTGCCAGCAGCTTAGATCTGAGTCAGGGGCGGACCTATGGCTACACCTTC. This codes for CASSLDLSQGRTYGYTF.

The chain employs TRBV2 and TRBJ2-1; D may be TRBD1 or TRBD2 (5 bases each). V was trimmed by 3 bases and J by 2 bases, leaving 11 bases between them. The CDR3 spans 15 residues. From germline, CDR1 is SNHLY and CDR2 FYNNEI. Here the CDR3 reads CASSDWRTPYNEQFF. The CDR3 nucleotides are TGTGCCAGCAGTGACTGGAGGACACCCTACAATGAGCAGTTCTTC.

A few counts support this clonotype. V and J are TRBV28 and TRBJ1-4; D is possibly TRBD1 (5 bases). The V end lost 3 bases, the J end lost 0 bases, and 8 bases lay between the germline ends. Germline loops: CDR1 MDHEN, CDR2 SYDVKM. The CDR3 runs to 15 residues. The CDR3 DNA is TGTGCCAGCAGTTTGCAGGGAGCAACTAATGAAAAACTGTTTTTT. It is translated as CASSLQGATNEKLFF.